This T cell receptor (beta chain) appears in the sequencing data of a study of graft-versus-host responses after intestinal transplantation. Study results and caveats: After transplant, early declines in HvG clones were associated with peak levels of circulating GvH clones. Within allografts, high graft-versus-host to host-versus-graft clonal ratios were seen among patients with graft-donor T cell macrochimerism.

The table came from immunoSEQ multiplex PCR; TCRdb's copy has only in-frame clones and leaves some out. The sample carries about 96,000 clones, 92% recorded once. Regarding this clone: The antigen is unknown.

This CDR3 region has 15 residues. The V gene end was trimmed by 3 bases and the J gene end by 0 bases; junction bases not matched to a gene: 4. The germline CDR1 and CDR2 sequences are LNHDA and SQIVND (reference sequence). Sequences were derived from unstimulated CD4+ T cells sorted from spleen or lymph node cells, sampled before intestinal transplant. V is TRBV19 and J is TRBJ1-2; TRBD1 aligns across 7 bases. The sequence was collected from a human donor who received an intestinal transplant. CDR3 DNA sequence: TGTGCCAGTAGTATGATCGGACAGGCTAACTATGGCTACACCTTC. Amino acids: CASSMIGQANYGYTF.